The entry that follows covers one TCR beta chain sequence. There were TCR beta CDR3 regions amplified from RNA transcripts. Using the HTBI primer set, a first-round RT-PCR was run on the TCR CDR3. TCRdb processed the multiplex PCR reads anew with MiXCR; each CDR3 protein has one entry. The sample yields 460,000 or so distinct CDR3 sequences, over 13% seen once. This sample is part of a study of T cells in Graves' hyperthyroidism and ophthalmopathy. The source material was blood. This clonotype was obtained from a woman in her late teens or twenties with Graves' hyperthyroidism.

The CDR3 region is CASSSPGTSRYSYNEQFF. In DNA form, the CDR3 reads TGTGCCAGCAGCTCCCCCGGGACTAGCCGCTACTCCTACAATGAGCAGTTCTTC. The J gene is TRBJ2-1, the V gene TRBV7-2; TRBD2 aligns across 9 bases. CDR3 size: 18 residues. Losses at the gene ends were 4 bases for V and 0 bases for J; bases not matched to a gene: 10. The germline gives CDR1 SGHTA, CDR2 FQGNSA.